The entry below describes one T cell receptor (beta chain). What this receptor recognizes is not known. No base quality values were provided; no much bigger clone lies one nucleotide off. The cohort comprised some 700 healthy bone marrow donors. Cohort members were all nominally healthy when sampled, although unrecorded immune exposures were likely present. The donor tested CMV seronegative and was one of the 352 seronegative cohort members. Every donor gave a peripheral blood sample, and the peripheral blood mononuclear cells from that sample were used for TCR beta sequencing. Genomic DNA was extracted from the blood cell samples with the Qiagen DNeasy Blood Extraction Kit. Receptor libraries were prepared by the immunoSEQ multiplex PCR assay. A mixture of 60 forward primers for TCR Vbeta segments and 13 reverse primers for TCR Jbeta segments was used in the multiplex PCR. The CDR3 region of rearranged TCR beta genes was amplified from genomic DNA by a multiplex PCR assay. The Illumina HiSeq System was used to sequence the amplified TCR beta libraries as 87-base-pair reads. As for the authors' bioinformatics: Across the 670 or so repertoires, a later analysis counted approximately 83 million unique TCR beta chains, 9.5 million to 13 million of which were shared by at least two donors. To remove PCR and sequencing errors, raw reads were error-corrected and collapsed into unique sequences using a nearest-neighbor algorithm that merged closely related sequences. Alignment of CDR3 sequences to IMGT reference sequences was used to assign V, D and J gene segments. For a sequence to be retained, a match of at least six nucleotides was required to both a V gene segment and a J gene segment. A rearrangement was called productive if the CDR3 had no stop codons and remained in frame with V and J, and every other rearrangement was called non-productive. CDR3 was defined according to IMGT convention as the region running from the second conserved V-encoded cysteine to the conserved J-encoded phenylalanine. The earlier analysis of about 590 of the donors excluded sequences that lacked an unambiguous match to a single V gene segment. An earlier analysis of a few hundred of the donors called V segments functional above 56.7% productive rearrangements and segregating when the between-donor standard deviation exceeded 5%. A statistical classification framework was built to diagnose cytomegalovirus status from the catalog of TCR beta chain sequences. In a later analysis, TCR nucleotide sequences were compared against IMGT/GENE-DB human TR gene sequences so that V and J genes could be assigned. In a later analysis, CDR3 sequences and most-parsimonious VDJ recombination scenarios were assigned using the TCRdist pipeline. In a later analysis, each TCR beta chain was defined by its CDR3 amino acid sequence together with its V-gene family, and reads lacking a unique V-gene family were excluded. As a way to deal with suspected cross-contamination and a sequencing artifact, a later analysis dropped roughly 620 nucleotide sequences that were highly shared and had low generation probability. In a later analysis, a clonal expansion index for each public chain was calculated from normalized within-repertoire ranks of inferred template counts. A later analysis computed generation probabilities with a VDJ recombination model fitted to out-of-frame rearrangements, and checked the results against IGoR. Hypergeometric tests were used in a later analysis to score TCR-TCR, TCR-HLA and TCR-CMV co-occurrence, with a repertoire-size bias correction applied to the TCR pairs. In a later analysis, false discovery rates were estimated by permuting HLA or CMV assignments 20 times. A later analysis grouped co-occurring TCRs with DBSCAN, adding TCRdist sequence similarity when clustering within HLA-allele-positive subsets. Co-occurrence clustering excluded repertoires with fewer than 30,000 or more than 120,000 public chains, plus five with anomalous nucleotide sharing. The table was pulled from immuneACCESS by TCRdb, which kept in-frame rearrangements only. Such tables lose some clones; where checked, under half of the loss comes from unresolved V genes, and the rest has no known cause. V and J calls and clone size come straight from that table; D and trimming were deduced from the DNA. This sample lists 150,000 to 200,000 clones; roughly 86% were detected once. The ten top clones hold more than 1.5% of the sample.

This entry comes from a study of cytomegalovirus exposure and HLA in healthy donors (TCRdb year 2017). The study in broad terms: An earlier analysis of more than 550 of the donors reported approximately 280 Gb of sequence data and 95 million to 140 million unique TCR beta sequences obtained from approximately 180 million T cells. On average, over 200,000 unique TCR beta nucleotide sequences were sequenced per donor among some 420 genotyped donors of the cohort, with roughly 18% of those sequences being non-productive. In a later genetic analysis, genome-wide SNP genotypes for 398 of the 666 donors were used, and that subset was treated as a discovery cohort. The number of typed donors differed by locus: roughly 620-640 for A, B, C, DRB1 and DQB1; 500 to 550 for DQA1; approximately 600 for DPA1; and roughly 450 for DPB1. In an earlier analysis of about 590 of the donors, high-throughput TCR beta sequencing was used to judge whether each TCR beta V gene segment behaved as functional or pseudogenic. An early release that covered about 640 HLA-typed donors contained approximately 290 gigabases of sequencing data and some 87 million unique TCR sequences. In a later analysis, previously published TCR beta repertoires from 666 donors were re-analyzed and high-resolution HLA genotyping was added so that TCR occurrence patterns could be studied. Four to six DR-DQ haplotypes were handled as single units for association and clustering, since linkage in the cohort was strong. The study aimed to test whether signatures of past pathogen exposure could be identified by cataloging public T cell receptors. Donor age, sex, ethnicity and CMV serostatus were collected together with the repertoire data. High-throughput TCR immunosequencing, statistical association of individual TCRs with disease status, and machine learning were combined to predict cytomegalovirus infection status. The genetic ancestry cluster associated with self-reported Caucasian donors included 65% to 90% of the 350 to 500 genotyped donors. In addition to the first cohort of 666 subjects, a separate validation cohort of 100 to 150 different subjects was used. Rather than drawing on any new phenotypic data, the later analysis identified candidate immune exposures from TCR beta sequences and the way those sequences occurred across donors. Every repertoire in the discovery cohort had been generated on one and the same sequencing platform. HLA typing included class I and class II loci at four-digit resolution. Using immunosequencing, the study profiled T cell repertoires from fewer than 850 subjects and related those repertoires to cytomegalovirus serostatus. Results the study describes overall, beyond this receptor: CMV serostatus was the only immune exposure information available for the cohort. In a later analysis, several top co-occurrence clusters were reported to appear linked to parvovirus B19, influenza, CMV and Epstein-Barr virus. When HLA alleles, especially DR and DQ, strongly co-occurred, TCR associations were difficult to assign to individual alleles. According to the authors, the approach could potentially be generalized to other disease states and immunological phenotypes. HLA typing was unavailable for some donors at each locus, so association tests used only the typed subset. Only TCR beta chains were sequenced in this cohort, and the absence of alpha or paired-chain data limited detectable features. According to a later analysis, TCR association rates differed among HLA loci, with DRB1 alleles showing the most associated TCRs and HLA-C alleles showing the fewest. According to a later genetic analysis, donors in an Asian-associated ancestry cluster had fewer N-insertions in productive TCRs than the roughly 670-donor mean. Roughly uniform sequencing depth across donors was assumed in presence/absence analyses, although this assumption may not hold. The sequencing pipeline was judged likely to have produced a cluster of highly shared sequence variants as a technical artifact. Linkage disequilibrium might explain the correlated functional status among segregating V segments, but an unknown experimental factor could not be excluded. Because counts were too low, more than 15 rarely observed V segments, including chromosome 9 orphons, were left out of the earlier analysis of 587 of the donors. A few of the identified cytomegalovirus-associated TCR beta chains were confirmed in vitro to be specific for cytomegalovirus antigens. According to a later analysis, most CMV-associated TCR beta chains appeared to be HLA-restricted, and the HLA associations seemed to be driven largely by CMV exposure. Specific HLA alleles were associated with 16,951 TCR beta sequences at a false discovery rate of 0.05 in a later analysis. A further reported finding was that TCR beta sequences accurately predicted the HLA-A and HLA-B alleles for most subjects in the first cohort. Most TCR sequences were seen in very few donors, while some public TCRs were found in many individuals. Cytomegalovirus status was reported to be diagnosed by the classifier with high specificity and sensitivity in both the original and validation cohorts. In an earlier analysis of some 500 of the donors, most TCR beta V segments were observed in productive rearrangements about 90% or about 30% of the time, broadly matching IMGT annotations. An association between a missense DCLRE1C variant and V-gene and J-gene trimming of TCR beta chains was found in a later genetic analysis and replicated in an independent cohort. In a later analysis, HLA-associated TCR beta chains showed more clonal expansion and lower generation probabilities than non-associated chains that were equally common. The study listed 150 to 200 TCR beta chains as associated with cytomegalovirus.

The specimen was PBMCs. The sequence derives from a woman in her late teens or twenties in good health and CMV-seronegative.

The CDR3 loop reads CASSPGTQGVGYGYTF. The sequence in DNA is TGTGCCAGCAGCCCCGGGACTCAGGGGGTCGGCTATGGCTACACCTTC. Recombination connected TRBV7-9 to TRBJ1-2, and TRBD1 aligns with 7 junction nucleotides. From V the trimming removes 5 bases and from J it removes 4 bases, while the gene matches leave 13 bases of the junction unaccounted for. From a lookup of the germline V gene (reference sequence), CDR1 and CDR2 are SEHNR and FQNEAQ. The CDR3, from cysteine to phenylalanine, totals 16 residues. The only DNA kept is the CDR3, 48 bases in frame from the first base.